These T cell receptor beta chains were read from a single sample in a study of Ad26.COV2.S vaccination and SARS-CoV-2 variants. Produced via immunoSEQ multiplex PCR; TCRdb's table is partial and in-frame only. The sample contains around 400,000 clones, roughly 90% of which appear only once. This sample comprised peripheral blood, obtained in a trial of Ad26.COV2.S vaccine versus placebo. The receptors stem from a person aged 18-60 years who received the Ad26.COV2.S COVID-19 vaccine or a placebo. The CDR3 runs from the conserved cysteine through the conserved F or W. D genes are given only for firm matches. The size of a clone is reported for some rows only, either as once, few or many, or as a class for expanded clones.

>NA|NA|TRBJ2-1|TRBV10-3
TGTGCCATCAGTGAGGATGGGAATGAGCAGTTCTTC
CAISEDGNEQFF
>TRBD1|few|TRBJ1-5|TRBV6-6
TGTGCCAGCAGTCGACAGGGGCATGATAGCAATCAGCCCCAGCATTTT
CASSRQGHDSNQPQHF
>NA|NA|TRBJ1-5|TRBV12-3/TRBV12-4
TGTGCCAGCAGGTTAGAGGGACGGGGGCCCCAGCATTTT
CASRLEGRGPQHF
>NA|NA|TRBJ2-7|TRBV5-1
TGCGCCAGCAGCTTGGTGGGTTGGGCGTCAACCTACGAGCAGTACTTC
CASSLVGWASTYEQYF
>NA|NA|TRBJ2-5|TRBV24-1
TGTGCCACCAGTGATGCAGGGACGGAGACCCAGTACTTC
CATSDAGTETQYF
>NA|NA|TRBJ1-3|TRBV19
TGTGCCAGTAGTATAGAAGGAAACACCATATATTTT
CASSIEGNTIYF
>NA|NA|TRBJ1-2|TRBV29-1
TGCAGCGTTGAAGAGGACAGCAACTATGGCTACACCTTC
CSVEEDSNYGYTF
>NA|NA|TRBJ2-1|TRBV6-6
TGTGCCAGCAGTTCCCGGGTGGATGAGCAGTTCTTC
CASSSRVDEQFF
>TRBD2|NA|TRBJ2-7|TRBV6-5
TGTGCCAGCAGTTATAGTCCCGGGACTAGCCCCTACGAGCAGTACTTC
CASSYSPGTSPYEQYF
>TRBD2|NA|TRBJ2-1|TRBV5-1
TGCGCCAGCAGCTTGGCCGGCGGGACTAGCGGGAGCGGGGGGCAGTTCTTC
CASSLAGGTSGSGGQFF
>NA|NA|TRBJ2-7|TRBV29-1
TGCAGCGTGGGGGACGGACCCTACGAGCAGTACTTC
CSVGDGPYEQYF
>NA|NA|TRBJ2-7|TRBV6-2/TRBV6-3
TGTGCCAGCAGTTACGCTCAAGGGGTCAGCTCCTACGAGCAGTACTTC
CASSYAQGVSSYEQYF
>TRBD1|NA|TRBJ1-4|TRBV28
TGTGCCAGCAGTGGGGGACAGGGCAGCGGAAAACTGTTTTTT
CASSGGQGSGKLFF
>NA|NA|TRBJ1-2|TRBV6-5
TGTGCCAGCAGTTACTTGGGGAGCCCCCACTATGGCTACACCTTC
CASSYLGSPHYGYTF
>NA|once|TRBJ2-7|TRBV7-9
TGTGCCAGCAGCTTGGGGACGGTTTCCGAGCAGTACTTC
CASSLGTVSEQYF
>NA|NA|TRBJ2-5|TRBV4-1
TGCGCCAGCAGCCAAGGGATTAGACAAGAGACCCAGTACTTC
CASSQGIRQETQYF
>NA|NA|TRBJ2-1|TRBV4-1
TGCGCCAGCAGCCAAGGAGTGAGCTACTACTACAATGAGCAGTTCTTC
CASSQGVSYYYNEQFF
>NA|NA|TRBJ2-1|TRBV4-3
TGCGCCAGCAGCCAAGATTCCTACAATGAGCAGTTCTTC
CASSQDSYNEQFF
>NA|NA|TRBJ1-2|TRBV5-1
TGCGCCAGCAGCTTGGGACAGGAGTGGAATGGCTACACCTTC
CASSLGQEWNGYTF
>TRBD1|NA|TRBJ1-1|TRBV18
TGTGCCAGCTCACCTCGGGACAGCAACTGGAACACTGAAGCTTTCTTT
CASSPRDSNWNTEAFF
>NA|NA|TRBJ2-1|TRBV7-2
TGTGCCAGCAGCTTAGTGTTTGTCAATGAGCAGTTCTTC
CASSLVFVNEQFF
>NA|NA|TRBJ2-1|TRBV5-6
TGTGCCAGCAGCTTGGTAGGGGTGAGCTCCTACAATGAGCAGTTCTTC
CASSLVGVSSYNEQFF
>NA|NA|TRBJ1-5|TRBV6-2/TRBV6-3
TGTGCCAGCAGTTTTCTCGCCAGGTCGGGTCAGCCCCAGCATTTT
CASSFLARSGQPQHF
>NA|NA|TRBJ2-1|TRBV6-5
TGTGCCAGCAGGCTCTTGGAGGGGCGGGATGAGCAGTTCTTC
CASRLLEGRDEQFF
>TRBD2|NA|TRBJ2-7|TRBV7-8
TGTGCCAGCAGCCTCCTAGCGGGAGAATTTCGCGAGCAGTACTTC
CASSLLAGEFREQYF
>TRBD2|NA|TRBJ2-7|TRBV10-3
TGTGCCATCAGTCCCGGGACTAGTCCCTACGAGCAGTACTTC
CAISPGTSPYEQYF
>NA|NA|TRBJ2-1|TRBV29-1
TGCAGCCTCCGGGGAGAATACAATGAGCAGTTCTTC
CSLRGEYNEQFF
>NA|NA|TRBJ2-7|TRBV21-1
TGTGCCAGCAGACGGGCCTTGAGCTCCTACGAGCAGTACTTC
CASRRALSSYEQYF
>NA|NA|TRBJ1-5|TRBV19
TGTGCCAGTAGTATAAGGGGAGGTGGGGTTAACAATCAGCCCCAGCATTTT
CASSIRGGGVNNQPQHF
>TRBD1|NA|TRBJ2-4|TRBV6-5
TGTGCCAGCAAGACAGGGGAGGACATTCAGTACTTC
CASKTGEDIQYF